One and the same sample provided the 21 T cell receptor beta chains below, sequenced in a study of shared clonotypes between healthy human individuals. TCRdb's copy holds only in-frame clones and misses some; the assay was immunoSEQ multiplex PCR. The table has some 2.3 million clones, 93% seen once. The sample consisted of naive CD4+ T cells from PBMCs. The subset: CD45RA+ positively selected. These receptor sequences come from a man in his late teens or twenties in good health. Some clones in this sample may be carry-over from other donors' samples.

The chain links TRBV6-5 to TRBJ1-2, with a tentative D call TRBD1 (5 bases). This CDR3 region has 13 residues. Deletions cut 8 bases from V and 8 bases from J, with 18 bases between. CDR1 and CDR2 (germline): MNHEY, SVGAGI. CDR3 sequence: CASLGDGLWGYTF. CDR3 DNA sequence: TGTGCCAGCTTGGGGGACGGTCTATGGGGCTACACCTTC.

The chain uses TRBV5-1 and TRBJ2-2; D unclear. Trimming removed 2 bases from V and 1 base from J, with 3 bases in between. The CDR3 spans 13 residues. Germline V gene data show CDR1 as SGHRS and CDR2 as YFSETQ. In DNA form, the CDR3 reads TGCGCCAGCAGCTTTAAGAACACCGGGGAGCTGTTTTTT. It yields the protein CASSFKNTGELFF.

The V call is TRBV10-1, the J call TRBJ2-7; 8 nucleotides agree with TRBD1. Germline V gene sequence: CDR1 WNHNN, CDR2 SYGVQD (reference sequence). V lost 8 bases to trimming and J lost 3 bases; unmatched junction nucleotides: 18. The CDR3 is 17 residues long. The CDR3 loop reads CASVTFSAAGGNYEQYF. The DNA for the CDR3 is TGCGCCAGCGTCACCTTTTCGGCGGCAGGGGGCAACTACGAGCAGTACTTC.

The V call is TRBV19, the J call TRBJ2-3; 11 bases align to TRBD2. Germline V gene lookup returns CDR1 LNHDA and CDR2 SQIVND (reference sequence). V trimming: 4 bases; J trimming: 2 bases; junction bases outside the gene matches: 8. The CDR3 runs 17 residues. The chain's CDR3 is CASSTTRLAGTTDTQYF. Here the CDR3 DNA reads TGTGCCAGTAGTACTACCCGACTAGCGGGGACCACAGATACGCAGTATTTT. Full variable domain (rest looked up from reference TRBV19 and TRBJ2-3): DGGITQSPKYLFRKEGQNVTLSCEQNLNHDAMYWYRQDPGQGLRLIYYSQIVNDFQKGDIAEGYSVSREKKESFPLTVTSAQKNPTAFYLCASSTTRLAGTTDTQYFGPGTRLTVL.

The chain recombines TRBV29-1 with TRBJ1-1; unclear D gene. The V and J ends lost 0 bases and 3 bases respectively, with 11 bases between them. CDR1 SQVTM and CDR2 ANQGSEA come from the germline V gene. The CDR3 is made up of 14 amino acids. The CDR3 region is CSVEEVDGDTEAFF. The CDR3 coding sequence is TGCAGCGTTGAAGAGGTGGACGGGGACACTGAAGCTTTCTTT.

This clone was observed a few times. V gene TRBV28 combines with J gene TRBJ1-1; D remains ambiguous. The CDR3 extends over 11 amino acids. The germline V gene has CDR1 MDHEN and CDR2 SYDVKM. V lost 9 bases to trimming and J lost 4 bases, with 9 bases between them. CDR3 region: CASKLSTEAFF. In DNA, the CDR3 is TGTGCCAGTAAGCTTTCCACTGAAGCTTTCTTT.

This sequence joins TRBV28 and TRBJ1-1, with D tentatively TRBD1 (6 bases). Germline V gene sequence: CDR1 MDHEN, CDR2 SYDVKM. The length of the CDR3 is 15 residues. Trimming took off 4 bases at V and 4 bases at J, with 16 bases between the two ends. The CDR3: CASSSSGAMGTEAFF. CDR3 bases: TGTGCCAGCAGTTCATCAGGGGCCATGGGCACTGAAGCTTTCTTT.

This sequence joins TRBV7-2 and TRBJ2-1; D is possibly TRBD1 (6 bases). Germline values: CDR1 SGHTA, CDR2 FQGNSA. The CDR3 length is 13 residues. V gave up 0 bases and J gave up 9 bases, with 9 bases separating them. As DNA, the CDR3 is TGTGCCAGCAGCTTAGCGAGGGGGAGTGAGCAGTTCTTC. Translating gives CASSLARGSEQFF.

The chain is built from TRBV6-5 and TRBJ2-2; D is uncertain. This CDR3 is built from 16 residues. Germline assignment: CDR1 MNHEY and CDR2 SVGAGI. With 0 bases removed from V and 6 bases from J, the gap between germline ends came to 14 bases. The CDR3 loop reads CASSYSRMPHSGELFF. Here the CDR3 DNA reads TGTGCCAGCAGTTACTCCCGAATGCCCCATTCCGGGGAGCTGTTTTTT.

This clone was seen only once. The chain has TRBV5-8 and TRBJ1-3; D uncertain. Germline V gene lookup returns CDR1 SGHTS and CDR2 YDEGEE. Trimming left V 3 bases short and J 2 bases short, with 9 bases between. This CDR3 region has 14 residues. The CDR3 reads CASSSWEAGNTIYF. CDR3 DNA: TGTGCCAGCAGCTCATGGGAAGCTGGAAACACCATATATTTT.

The CDR3 nucleotides are TGTGCCAGCACCGTTGTGGCAAACAATGAGCAGTTCTTC. Protein sequence: CASTVVANNEQFF. The V and J genes are TRBV28 and TRBJ2-1; no clear D gene. The CDR3 length is 13 residues. Trimming stripped 7 bases from V and 5 bases from J, with 12 bases between. Germline lookup yields CDR1 MDHEN and CDR2 SYDVKM. Together with reference TRBV28 and TRBJ2-1, the CDR3 gives the full variable domain: DVKVTQSSRYLVKRTGEKVFLECVQDMDHENMFWYRQDPGLGLRLIYFSYDVKMKEKGDIPEGYSVSREKKERFSLILESASTNQTSMYLCASTVVANNEQFFGPGTRLTVL.

This chain joins TRBV7-9 and TRBJ2-6, with TRBD1 matching 9 bases. The CDR3 contains 18 residues. The germline CDR1 and CDR2 sequences are SEHNR and FQNEAQ (reference sequence). V shed 8 bases and J 0 bases; nucleotides not matched to a gene: 11. CDR3 residues: CASPERQGVNSGANVLTF. The CDR3, as DNA: TGTGCCAGCCCCGAAAGACAGGGGGTGAACTCTGGGGCCAACGTCCTGACTTTC.

The chain couples TRBV29-1 to TRBJ1-2; possibly TRBD1 for D (6 bases). With 4 bases removed from V and 4 bases from J, the gap between germline ends came to 16 bases. The CDR3 is 14 amino acids. In germline, CDR1 is SQVTM, CDR2 ANQGSEA. The CDR3 protein is CSVGAQGLGYGYTF. DNA for the CDR3: TGCAGCGTTGGGGCACAGGGTCTGGGCTATGGCTACACCTTC.

The chain carries TRBV6-5 and TRBJ2-7, with D maybe TRBD1 (6 bases). This CDR3 is 15 amino acids long. Per germline, CDR1 MNHEY and CDR2 SVGAGI. Trimming cost V 6 bases and J 0 bases, with 15 bases left between them. The CDR3 bases are TGTGCCAGCAGCCCCTTCAAAGGGGGCTCCTACGAGCAGTACTTC. Protein product: CASSPFKGGSYEQYF.

Concerning this clone itself: Other nucleotide sequences in the sample specify the same CDR3. J is TRBJ1-2 and V is TRBV9; D is unclear. This CDR3 has 12 amino acids. From germline, CDR1 is SGDLS and CDR2 YYNGEE. V was pared by 0 bases and J by 2 bases, with 2 bases between. Here the CDR3 DNA reads TGTGCCAGCAGCGTAGGCAACTATGGCTACACCTTC. It codes for CASSVGNYGYTF.

J is TRBJ1-1 and V is TRBV6-5; D is unclear. CDR3 length: 14 residues. V shed 4 bases and J shed 0 bases, with 9 bases lying between them. Germline V CDR1 and CDR2: MNHEY, SVGAGI. The CDR3, as DNA: TGTGCCAGCAGTTTTACTTCCATGAACACTGAAGCTTTCTTT. It codes for CASSFTSMNTEAFF.

The chain joins TRBV2 to TRBJ1-2; the D gene is possibly TRBD1 (6 bases). Trimming shortened V by 3 bases and J by 7 bases, and 12 bases separated the two germline ends. Per the germline V gene, CDR1 is SNHLY and CDR2 is FYNNEI. The CDR3 is 13 amino acids. The chain's CDR3 is CASSDRGAGGYTF. The CDR3 DNA follows: TGTGCCAGCAGTGATCGGGGGGCGGGTGGCTACACCTTC.

This chain uses TRBV5-1 with TRBJ1-4, with a possible D match to TRBD1 (5 bases). The CDR3 extends over 14 amino acids. The ends were cut back, 4 bases at V and 4 bases at J, with 11 bases in the middle. Per germline, CDR1 SGHRS and CDR2 YFSETQ. Here the CDR3 DNA reads TGCGCCAGCAGCCTCCGGGACGGTAATGAAAAACTGTTTTTT. Amino acids: CASSLRDGNEKLFF.

This chain connects TRBV25-1 to TRBJ2-5; the D gene is possibly TRBD1 (5 bases). CDR1 and CDR2 from the germline V gene are MGHDK and SYGVNS. Trimming took off 8 bases at V and 5 bases at J, with 12 bases between the two ends. The CDR3 has 12 amino acids. DNA for the CDR3: TGTGCCAGCCAGGGCAGAGTCGAGACCCAGTACTTC. Translation gives CASQGRVETQYF.

The V and J genes are TRBV7-2 and TRBJ2-5; D is perhaps TRBD2 (5 bases). Germline V lookup: CDR1 SGHTA, CDR2 FQGNSA. The germline V and J ends were trimmed by 6 bases and 4 bases, with 9 bases remaining between them. The CDR3 length is 12 residues. The CDR3 sequence: CASRGEGETQYF. CDR3 sequence (DNA): TGTGCCAGCAGGGGTGAGGGAGAGACCCAGTACTTC.

This chain uses TRBV19 with TRBJ2-7; D uncertain. The V gene's germline CDR1 is LNHDA and CDR2 SQIVND (reference sequence). Trimming cost V 6 bases and J 6 bases, with 9 bases left between them. The CDR3 covers 11 residues. CDR3 loop: CASSKGSEQYF. CDR3 bases: TGTGCCAGTAGCAAGGGATCCGAGCAGTACTTC.